This TCR beta chain derives from a study of blood T cell repertoires in COVID-19. The wider study: COVID-19 samples from acute and convalescent phases originated in the United States, Italy and Spain. Nucleic acid was either cDNA or gDNA, and it came from T cells, B-cell-depleted T cells, or PBMCs.

The repertoire was sequenced with immunoSEQ multiplex PCR; TCRdb's copy has only in-frame clones and lacks some. The repertoire includes fewer than 150,000 clones, 84% of them detected once, and over 7.5% sits in the top ten. The CDR3 spans 14 residues. Germline CDR1 and CDR2: MNHNS and SASEGT. V was pared by 3 bases and J by 4 bases, with 12 bases between. The V gene is TRBV6-1, the J gene TRBJ1-2; D might be TRBD1 (5 bases). The specimen sequenced was peripheral blood. The sequence came from a woman of 80 years or more in a cohort sampled during active or convalescent COVID-19. The chain's CDR3 is CASSDNRLTYGYTF. As DNA, the CDR3 is TGTGCCAGCAGTGATAACAGGTTGACCTATGGCTACACCTTC.